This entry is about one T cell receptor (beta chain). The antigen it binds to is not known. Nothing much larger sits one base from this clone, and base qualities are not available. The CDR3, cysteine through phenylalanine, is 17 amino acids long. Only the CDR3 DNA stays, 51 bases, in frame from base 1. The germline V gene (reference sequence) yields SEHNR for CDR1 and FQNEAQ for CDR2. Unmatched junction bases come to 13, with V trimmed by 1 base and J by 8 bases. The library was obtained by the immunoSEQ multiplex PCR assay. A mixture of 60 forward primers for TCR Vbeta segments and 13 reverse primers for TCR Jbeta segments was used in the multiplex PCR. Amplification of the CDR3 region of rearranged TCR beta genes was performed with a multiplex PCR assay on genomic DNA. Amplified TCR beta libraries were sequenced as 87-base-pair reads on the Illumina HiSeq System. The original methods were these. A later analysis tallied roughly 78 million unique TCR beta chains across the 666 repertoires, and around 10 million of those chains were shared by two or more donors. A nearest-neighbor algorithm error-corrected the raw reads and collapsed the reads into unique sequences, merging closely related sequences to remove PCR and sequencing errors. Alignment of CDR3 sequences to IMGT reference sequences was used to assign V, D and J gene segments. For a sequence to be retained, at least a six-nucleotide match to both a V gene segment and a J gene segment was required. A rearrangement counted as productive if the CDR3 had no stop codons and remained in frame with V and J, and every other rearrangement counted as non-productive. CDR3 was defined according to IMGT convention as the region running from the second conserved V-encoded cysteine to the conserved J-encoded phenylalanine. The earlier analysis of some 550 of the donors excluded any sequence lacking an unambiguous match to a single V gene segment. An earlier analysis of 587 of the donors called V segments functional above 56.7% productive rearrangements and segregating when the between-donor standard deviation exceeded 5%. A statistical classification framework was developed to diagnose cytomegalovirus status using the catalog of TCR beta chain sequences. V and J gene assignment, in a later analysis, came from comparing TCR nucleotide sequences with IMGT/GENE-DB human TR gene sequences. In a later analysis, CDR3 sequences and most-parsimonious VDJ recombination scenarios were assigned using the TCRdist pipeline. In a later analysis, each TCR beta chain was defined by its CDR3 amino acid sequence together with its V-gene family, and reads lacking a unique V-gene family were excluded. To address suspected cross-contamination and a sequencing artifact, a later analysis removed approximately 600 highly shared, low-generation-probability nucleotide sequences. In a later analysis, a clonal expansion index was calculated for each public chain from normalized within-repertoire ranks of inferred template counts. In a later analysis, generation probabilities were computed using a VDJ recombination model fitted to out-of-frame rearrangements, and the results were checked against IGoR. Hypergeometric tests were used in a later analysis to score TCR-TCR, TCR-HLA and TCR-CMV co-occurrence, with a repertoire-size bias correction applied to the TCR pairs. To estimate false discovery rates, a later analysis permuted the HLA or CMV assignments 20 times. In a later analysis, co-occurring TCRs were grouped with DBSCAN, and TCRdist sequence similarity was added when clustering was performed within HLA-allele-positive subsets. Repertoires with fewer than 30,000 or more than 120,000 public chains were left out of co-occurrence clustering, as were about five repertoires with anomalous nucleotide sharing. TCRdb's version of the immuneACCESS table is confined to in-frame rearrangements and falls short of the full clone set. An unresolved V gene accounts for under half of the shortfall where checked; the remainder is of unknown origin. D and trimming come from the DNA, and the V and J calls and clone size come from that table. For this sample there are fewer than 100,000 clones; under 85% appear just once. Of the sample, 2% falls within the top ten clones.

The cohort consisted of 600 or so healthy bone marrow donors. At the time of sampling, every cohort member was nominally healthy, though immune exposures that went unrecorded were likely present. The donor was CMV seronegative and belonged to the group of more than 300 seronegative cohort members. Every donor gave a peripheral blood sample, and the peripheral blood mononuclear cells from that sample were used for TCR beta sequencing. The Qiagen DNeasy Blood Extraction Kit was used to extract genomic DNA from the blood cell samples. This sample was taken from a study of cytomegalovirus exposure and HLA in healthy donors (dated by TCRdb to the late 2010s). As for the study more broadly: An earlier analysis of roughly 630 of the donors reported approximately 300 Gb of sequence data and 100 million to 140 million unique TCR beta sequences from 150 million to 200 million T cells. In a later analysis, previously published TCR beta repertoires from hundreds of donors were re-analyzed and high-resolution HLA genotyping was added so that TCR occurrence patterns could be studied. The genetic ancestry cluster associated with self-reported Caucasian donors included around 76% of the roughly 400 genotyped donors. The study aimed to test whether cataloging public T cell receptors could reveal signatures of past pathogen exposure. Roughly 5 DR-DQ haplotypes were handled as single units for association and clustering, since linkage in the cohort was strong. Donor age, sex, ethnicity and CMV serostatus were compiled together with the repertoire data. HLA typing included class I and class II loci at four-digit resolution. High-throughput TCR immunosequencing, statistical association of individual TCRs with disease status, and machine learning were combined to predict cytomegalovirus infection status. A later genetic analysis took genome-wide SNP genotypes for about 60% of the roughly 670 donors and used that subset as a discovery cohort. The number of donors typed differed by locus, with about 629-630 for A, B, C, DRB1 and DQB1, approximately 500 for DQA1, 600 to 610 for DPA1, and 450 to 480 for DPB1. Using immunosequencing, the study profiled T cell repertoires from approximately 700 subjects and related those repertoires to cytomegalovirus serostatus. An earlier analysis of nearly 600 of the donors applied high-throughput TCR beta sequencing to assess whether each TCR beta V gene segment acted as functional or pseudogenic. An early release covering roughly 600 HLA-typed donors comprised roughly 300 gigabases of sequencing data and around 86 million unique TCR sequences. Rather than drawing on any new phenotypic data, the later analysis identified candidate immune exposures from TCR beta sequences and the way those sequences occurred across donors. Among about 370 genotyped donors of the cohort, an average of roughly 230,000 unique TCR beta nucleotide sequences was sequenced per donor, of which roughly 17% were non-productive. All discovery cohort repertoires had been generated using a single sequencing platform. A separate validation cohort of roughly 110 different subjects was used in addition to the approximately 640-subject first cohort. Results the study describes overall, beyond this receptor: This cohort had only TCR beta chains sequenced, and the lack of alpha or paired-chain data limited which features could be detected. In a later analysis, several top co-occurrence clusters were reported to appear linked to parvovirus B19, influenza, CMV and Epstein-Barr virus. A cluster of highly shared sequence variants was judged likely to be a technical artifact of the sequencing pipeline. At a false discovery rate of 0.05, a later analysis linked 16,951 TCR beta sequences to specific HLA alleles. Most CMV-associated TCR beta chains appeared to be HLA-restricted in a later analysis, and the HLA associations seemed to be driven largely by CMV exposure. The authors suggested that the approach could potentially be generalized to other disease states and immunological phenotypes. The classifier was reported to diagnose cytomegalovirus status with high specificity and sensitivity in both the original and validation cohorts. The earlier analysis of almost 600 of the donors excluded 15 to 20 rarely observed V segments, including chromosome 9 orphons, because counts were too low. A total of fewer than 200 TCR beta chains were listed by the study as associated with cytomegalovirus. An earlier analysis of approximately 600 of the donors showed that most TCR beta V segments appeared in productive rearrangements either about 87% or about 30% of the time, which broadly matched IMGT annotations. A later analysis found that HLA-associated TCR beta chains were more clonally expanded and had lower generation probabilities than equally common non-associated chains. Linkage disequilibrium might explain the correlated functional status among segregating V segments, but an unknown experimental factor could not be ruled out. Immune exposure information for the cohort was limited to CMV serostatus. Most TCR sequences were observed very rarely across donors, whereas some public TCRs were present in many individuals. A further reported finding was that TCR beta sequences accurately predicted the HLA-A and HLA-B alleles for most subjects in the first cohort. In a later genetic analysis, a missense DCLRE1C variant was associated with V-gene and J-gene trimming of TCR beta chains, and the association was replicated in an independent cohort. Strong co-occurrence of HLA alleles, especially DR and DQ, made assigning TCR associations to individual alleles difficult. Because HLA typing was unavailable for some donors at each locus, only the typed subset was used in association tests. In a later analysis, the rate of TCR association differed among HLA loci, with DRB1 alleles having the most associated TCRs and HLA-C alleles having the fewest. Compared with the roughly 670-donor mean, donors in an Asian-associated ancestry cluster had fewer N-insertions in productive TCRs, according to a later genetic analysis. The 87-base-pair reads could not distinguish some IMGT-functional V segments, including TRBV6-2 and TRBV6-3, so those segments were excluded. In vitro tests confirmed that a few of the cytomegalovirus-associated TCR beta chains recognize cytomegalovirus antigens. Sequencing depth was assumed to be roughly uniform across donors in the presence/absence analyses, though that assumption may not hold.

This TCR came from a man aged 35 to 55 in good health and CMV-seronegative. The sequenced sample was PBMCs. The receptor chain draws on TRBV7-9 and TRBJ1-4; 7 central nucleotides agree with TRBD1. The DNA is TGTGCCAGCAGCTTAGTAGGACAGGCCGATATAAGGGAAAAACTGTTTTTT. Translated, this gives CASSLVGQADIREKLFF.